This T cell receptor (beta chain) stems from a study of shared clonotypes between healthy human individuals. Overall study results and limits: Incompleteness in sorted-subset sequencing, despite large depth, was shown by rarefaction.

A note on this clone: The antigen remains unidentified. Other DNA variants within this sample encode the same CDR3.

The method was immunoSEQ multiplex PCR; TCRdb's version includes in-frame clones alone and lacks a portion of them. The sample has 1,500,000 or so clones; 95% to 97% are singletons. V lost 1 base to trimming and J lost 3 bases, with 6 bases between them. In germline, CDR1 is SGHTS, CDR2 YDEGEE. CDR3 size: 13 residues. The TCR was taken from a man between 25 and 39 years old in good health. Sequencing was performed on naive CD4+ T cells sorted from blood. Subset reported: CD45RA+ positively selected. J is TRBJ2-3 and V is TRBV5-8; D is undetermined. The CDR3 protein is CASSLSGTDTQYF. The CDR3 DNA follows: TGTGCCAGCAGCTTGTCAGGAACAGATACGCAGTATTTT. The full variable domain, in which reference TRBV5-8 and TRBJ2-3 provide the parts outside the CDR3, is EAGVTQSPTHLIKTRGQQATLRCSPISGHTSVYWYQQALGLGLQFLLWYDEGEERNRGNFPPRFSGRQFPNYSSELNVNALELEDSALYLCASSLSGTDTQYFGPGTRLTVL.